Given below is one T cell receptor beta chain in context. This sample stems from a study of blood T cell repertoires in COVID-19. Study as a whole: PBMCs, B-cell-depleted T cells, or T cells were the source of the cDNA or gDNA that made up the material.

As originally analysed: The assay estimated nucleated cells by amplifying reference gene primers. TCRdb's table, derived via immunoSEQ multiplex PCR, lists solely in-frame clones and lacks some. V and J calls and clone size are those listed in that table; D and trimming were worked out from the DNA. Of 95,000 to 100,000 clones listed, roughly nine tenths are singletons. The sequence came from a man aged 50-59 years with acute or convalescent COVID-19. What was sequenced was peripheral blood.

CDR3 nucleotide sequence: TGCGCCAGCAGCCAAGGGGGACAGCCGGGGAGGACCATATATTTT. Translated: CASSQGGQPGRTIYF. This chain uses TRBV4-1 with TRBJ1-3; TRBD1 matches at 7 bases. Germline assignment: CDR1 MGHRA and CDR2 YSYEKL. V shed 1 base and J 10 bases; nucleotides not matched to a gene: 10. The CDR3 has 15 residues.